These 25 T cell receptor beta chains originate from one sample sequenced in a study of blood T cell repertoires in COVID-19. Clones were read by immunoSEQ multiplex PCR, and TCRdb kept only the in-frame ones, dropping some. The data hold more than 250,000 clones, with roughly 90% observed a single time. Material: peripheral blood. Every receptor here comes from a young man who had recovered from COVID-19.

The rearrangement links TRBV7-3 to TRBJ2-5, with 8 positions matching TRBD1. This CDR3 is 17 amino acids long. The V gene's germline CDR1 is SGHTA and CDR2 FQGTGA. With V trimmed by 2 bases and J by 5 bases, 13 bases remained unmatched. CDR3 sequence reads: CASSLGPGTGGFETQYF. The CDR3 DNA reads as TGTGCCAGCAGCTTAGGCCCCGGGACAGGAGGATTTGAGACCCAGTACTTC. Full variable domain (rest looked up from reference TRBV7-3 and TRBJ2-5): GAGVSQTPSNKVTEKGKYVELRCDPISGHTALYWYRQSLGQGPEFLIYFQGTGAADDSGLPNDRFFAVRPEGSVSTLKIQRTERGDSAVYLCASSLGPGTGGFETQYFGPGTRLLVL.

The chain recombines TRBV5-4 with TRBJ2-3; 10 bases are a match to TRBD2. The CDR3 extends over 17 amino acids. After removal of 0 bases from V and 0 bases from J, the junction contained 4 bases not matched to a gene. Germline lookup yields CDR1 SGHNT and CDR2 YYREEE (reference sequence). CDR3 amino acids: CASSLAWTSGSTDTQYF. DNA for the CDR3: TGTGCCAGCAGCTTGGCCTGGACTAGCGGTAGCACAGATACGCAGTATTTT.

V usage is TRBV19 and J usage is TRBJ2-6; the match to TRBD1 covers 10 bases. The V gene end was trimmed by 6 bases and the J gene end by 0 bases; junction bases not matched to a gene: 17. Germline values: CDR1 LNHDA, CDR2 SQIVND (reference sequence). The CDR3 is 21 amino acids. The CDR3 bases are TGTGCCAGTAGGGCTACTCATTTACCGGGACAGGGGACCTCTGGGGCCAACGTCCTGACTTTC. Its protein product is CASRATHLPGQGTSGANVLTF.

The rearrangement links TRBV28 to TRBJ1-1; TRBD1 is a possible D gene (6 bases). The V and J ends lost 7 bases and 2 bases respectively, with 23 bases between them. The V gene's germline CDR1 is MDHEN and CDR2 SYDVKM. The CDR3 is made up of 17 amino acids. The CDR3 DNA reads TGTGCCAGCAATGGGGGGGCCGCGAACGTCGGAAACACTGAAGCTTTCTTT. This encodes CASNGGAANVGNTEAFF.

This sequence joins TRBV7-2 and TRBJ2-3; 11 positions match TRBD2. V trimming: 1 base; J trimming: 2 bases; junction bases outside the gene matches: 2. This CDR3 has 16 residues. CDR1 is SGHTA and CDR2 is FQGNSA in the germline V gene. CDR3 sequence: CASSLGLAGFTDTQYF. DNA of the CDR3: TGTGCCAGCAGCTTAGGACTAGCGGGGTTCACAGATACGCAGTATTTT.

This chain joins TRBV6-5 and TRBJ1-2; TRBD1 agrees at 8 bases. The germline V gene encodes CDR1 MNHEY and CDR2 SVGAGI. This CDR3 comprises 13 residues. Trimming took 6 bases from V and 3 from J; bases not matched to a gene: 3. Here the CDR3 DNA reads TGTGCCAGCAGGTCGGGACAGGACTATGGCTACACCTTC. Its protein product is CASRSGQDYGYTF.

The gene calls are TRBV5-5 and TRBJ2-3; 7 nucleotides line up with TRBD2. This CDR3 has 13 residues. Germline loops: CDR1 SGHKS, CDR2 YYEKEE (reference sequence). V lost 4 bases and J lost 3; bases outside the gene matches: 2. CDR3 sequence: CASSVLATDTQYF. Here the CDR3 DNA reads TGTGCCAGCAGCGTACTAGCGACAGATACGCAGTATTTT.

V usage is TRBV9 and J usage is TRBJ1-2; possibly TRBD1 for D (5 bases). CDR1 is SGDLS and CDR2 is YYNGEE in the germline V gene. V was shortened by 0 bases and J by 5 bases, with 11 bases between the two germline ends. The CDR3 is 14 amino acids. DNA of the CDR3: TGTGCCAGCAGCGTAGATTGGGGGGGATATGGCTACACCTTC. This codes for CASSVDWGGYGYTF.

This clone was seen a single time. The chain couples TRBV2 to TRBJ2-1; 7 bases agree with TRBD2. The junction had 5 bases not matched to a gene; V was cut back by 0 bases and J by 9 bases. Per the germline V gene, CDR1 is SNHLY and CDR2 is FYNNEI. The CDR3 totals 14 residues. In DNA form, the CDR3 reads TGTGCCAGCAGTGAAGCGGGGGGGGTAGGTGAGCAGTTCTTC. It encodes CASSEAGGVGEQFF.

J is TRBJ2-3 and V is TRBV24-1; the D gene is possibly TRBD2 (6 bases). The CDR3 runs to 13 residues. V was cut by 9 bases and J by 4 bases, with 13 bases left in between. Germline V gives CDR1 KGHDR, CDR2 SFDVKD. DNA of the CDR3: TGTGCCACCGGGGAGGATAACGCAGATACGCAGTATTTT. Protein: CATGEDNADTQYF.

The gene calls are TRBV4-1 and TRBJ2-1; 9 bases are a match to TRBD2. CDR1 is MGHRA, CDR2 YSYEKL, per germline. The CDR3 contains 16 residues. V was clipped by 1 base and J by 2 bases; unmatched bases: 3. DNA of the CDR3: TGCGCCAGCAGCCAAGTTGGCGGGAGGGCCTACAATGAGCAGTTCTTC. Protein sequence: CASSQVGGRAYNEQFF.

This sequence joins TRBV5-8 and TRBJ1-5, with TRBD1 matching 8 bases. Germline V gene data show CDR1 as SGHTS and CDR2 as YDEGEE. V gave up 0 bases and J gave up 4 bases; unmatched junction bases: 6. This CDR3 is built from 16 residues. CDR3 sequence: CASSLGSQGANQPQHF. In nucleotides, the CDR3 is TGTGCCAGCAGCTTGGGATCGCAGGGGGCAAATCAGCCCCAGCATTTT.

The CDR3 protein is CASSIMSSYEQYF. The CDR3 DNA is TGCGCCAGCAGCATCATGAGCTCCTACGAGCAGTACTTC. This chain connects TRBV5-1 to TRBJ2-7; unclear D gene. Trimming removed 4 bases from V and 0 bases from J, with 8 bases in between. This CDR3 has 13 residues. The V gene's germline CDR1 is SGHRS and CDR2 YFSETQ.

The chain combines TRBV7-3 with TRBJ2-5; 9 bases agree with TRBD2. Germline-derived CDR1 and CDR2 are SGHTA and FQGTGA. This CDR3 spans 13 amino acids. Losses at the gene ends were 2 bases for V and 5 bases for J; bases not matched to a gene: 0. Here the CDR3 reads CASSLAGGETQYF. CDR3 nucleotides: TGTGCCAGCAGCTTAGCGGGAGGGGAGACCCAGTACTTC.

The chain uses TRBV6-5 and TRBJ1-3, with 8 nucleotides matching TRBD1. The CDR3 consists of 15 residues. The V and J ends lost 5 bases and 0 bases, in that order; junction bases with no gene match: 3. Germline values: CDR1 MNHEY, CDR2 SVGAGI. The CDR3 is CASSRQGISGNTIYF. The CDR3 region has the DNA TGTGCCAGCAGTCGACAGGGGATCTCTGGAAACACCATATATTTT.

The chain is built from TRBV5-1 and TRBJ2-7, with 9 bases aligning to TRBD1. Germline-derived CDR1 and CDR2 are SGHRS and YFSETQ. V trimming: 0 bases; J trimming: 6 bases; junction bases outside the gene matches: 1. CDR3 length: 13 residues. Here the CDR3 reads CASSLDRGREQYF. In DNA, the CDR3 is TGCGCCAGCAGCTTGGACAGGGGGCGCGAGCAGTACTTC. Based on the CDR3 plus reference TRBV5-1 and TRBJ2-7, the full variable domain is KAGVTQTPRYLIKTRGQQVTLSCSPISGHRSVSWYQQTPGQGLQFLFEYFSETQRNKGNFPGRFSGRQFSNSRSEMNVSTLELGDSALYLCASSLDRGREQYFGPGTRLTVT.

The chain has TRBV12-5 and TRBJ1-1; 7 nucleotides agree with TRBD1. The V gene end was trimmed by 5 bases and the J gene end by 10 bases; junction bases not matched to a gene: 10. The CDR3 has 13 residues. Germline CDR1 and CDR2: LGHNT and FRNRAP. As DNA, the CDR3 is TGTGCTAGTGGTCTGGGACAGAGAGGTGGAGCTTTCTTT. It translates to CASGLGQRGGAFF.

V usage is TRBV30 and J usage is TRBJ1-1; tentative D call: TRBD1 (5 bases). This CDR3 has 15 amino acids. Germline V lookup: CDR1 GTSNPN, CDR2 SVGIG (reference sequence). V lost 3 bases and J 1 base, leaving 15 bases between the germline ends. The CDR3 spells CAWRGGEDWNTEAFF. The CDR3 region has the DNA TGTGCCTGGAGAGGAGGGGAGGACTGGAACACTGAAGCTTTCTTT.

V usage is TRBV5-8 and J usage is TRBJ1-6; D is unresolved. The germline V gene encodes CDR1 SGHTS and CDR2 YDEGEE. V dropped 7 bases and J dropped 4 bases, with 6 bases sitting between them. The CDR3 is made up of 12 amino acids. CDR3 loop: CASHGYNSPLHF. CDR3 nucleotides: TGTGCCAGCCACGGTTATAATTCACCCCTCCACTTT.

This chain connects TRBV11-2 to TRBJ1-4; a weak D match, TRBD1 (5 bases). CDR3 size: 13 residues. Germline CDR1 SGHAT, CDR2 FQNNGV. Trimming removed 6 bases at V and 7 bases at J, with 12 bases between. The CDR3 DNA follows: TGTGCCAGCAGTCTGGGGGGGATTGAAAAACTGTTTTTT. Translating it yields CASSLGGIEKLFF.

The chain employs TRBV7-2 and TRBJ2-5; TRBD2 matches at 8 bases. CDR3 length: 15 residues. V was pared by 5 bases and J by 1 base, with 6 bases of the junction left unmatched. Germline CDR1 reads SGHTA; CDR2 reads FQGNSA. Here the CDR3 DNA reads TGTGCCAGCAGCCGCCGGGGGGGGACCCAAGAGACCCAGTACTTC. As protein: CASSRRGGTQETQYF.

This rearrangement joins TRBV7-8 to TRBJ2-7; 9 nucleotides line up with TRBD1. V was clipped by 1 base and J by 1 base; unmatched bases: 2. The CDR3 loop spans 15 amino acids. From germline, CDR1 is SGHVS and CDR2 FQNEAQ. Here the CDR3 reads CASSLGGTGSYEQYF. The CDR3 nucleotides read TGTGCCAGCAGCTTAGGAGGGACAGGGTCCTACGAGCAGTACTTC. The entire variable domain, with the rest obtained from reference TRBV7-8 and TRBJ2-7, is as follows: GAGVSQSPRYKVAKRGQDVALRCDPISGHVSLFWYQQALGQGPEFLTYFQNEAQLDKSGLPSDRFFAERPEGSVSTLKIQRTQQEDSAVYLCASSLGGTGSYEQYFGPGTRLTVT.

CDR3 in amino acids: CATTTGDGGYTF. CDR3 in DNA: TGTGCCACCACGACAGGAGACGGTGGCTACACCTTC. The rearrangement joins TRBV6-5 to TRBJ1-2; D possibly corresponds to TRBD1 (6 bases). Germline CDR1 MNHEY, CDR2 SVGAGI. This CDR3 region has 12 residues. Trimming removed 10 bases at V and 7 bases at J, with 16 bases between.

Regarding this clone: Different DNA sequences within this sample yield the same CDR3. The V call is TRBV3-1 (or the pseudogene TRBV3-2), the J call TRBJ1-1; D is uncertain. With 0 bases removed from V and 5 bases from J, the gap between germline ends came to 7 bases. Germline V CDR1 and CDR2: LGHDT, YNNKEL (reference sequence). The CDR3 is 13 amino acids. The CDR3 DNA reads TGTGCCAGCAGCCAAGATCGGGAAACTGAAGCTTTCTTT. Its translation: CASSQDRETEAFF.

This sequence joins TRBV3-1 (or the pseudogene TRBV3-2) and TRBJ2-1; 12 bases align to TRBD2. Germline trimming cut 3 bases from V and 8 bases from J; bases unmatched to any gene: 8. This CDR3 region has 16 residues. Germline lookup yields CDR1 LGHDT and CDR2 YNNKEL (reference sequence). The chain's CDR3 is CASSQYLAGGRDEQFF. In DNA, the CDR3 is TGTGCCAGCAGCCAGTATCTAGCGGGGGGGCGCGATGAGCAGTTCTTC.